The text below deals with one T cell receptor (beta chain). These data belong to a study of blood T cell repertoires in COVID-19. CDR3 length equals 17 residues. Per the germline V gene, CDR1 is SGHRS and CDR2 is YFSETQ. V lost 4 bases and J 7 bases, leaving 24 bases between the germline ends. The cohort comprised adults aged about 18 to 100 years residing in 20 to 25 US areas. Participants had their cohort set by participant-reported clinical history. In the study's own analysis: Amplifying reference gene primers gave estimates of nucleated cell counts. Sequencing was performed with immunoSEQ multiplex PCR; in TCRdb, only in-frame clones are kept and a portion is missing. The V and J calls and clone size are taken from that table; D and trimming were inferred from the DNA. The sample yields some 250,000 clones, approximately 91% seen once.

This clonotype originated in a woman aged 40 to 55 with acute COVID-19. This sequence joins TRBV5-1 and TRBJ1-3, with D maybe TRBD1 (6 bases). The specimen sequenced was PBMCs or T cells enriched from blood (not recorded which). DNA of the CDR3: TGCGCCAGCAGCCCTCCTTATAGGACAGACGGAACCAACACCATATATTTT. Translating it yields CASSPPYRTDGTNTIYF.